The present entry profiles one TCR beta chain with its context. Its target is unknown. Profiled with immunoSEQ multiplex PCR; TCRdb holds only in-frame clones, not every one. The table lists about 87,000 clones, around 87% of them singletons. This sample was taken from a study of radiotherapy plus CTLA-4 blockade in lung cancer. Study in general: Among enrolled patients, roughly 18% responded and roughly 28% achieved disease control. General observations from the study: Subsequent to radiotherapy plus ipilimumab, tumor-derived TCR clones underwent expansion in blood.

Participants had chemo-refractory metastatic non-small-cell lung cancer and were treated with focal radiation plus ipilimumab CTLA-4 blockade. Germline CDR1 reads SEHNR; CDR2 reads FQNEAQ (reference sequence). V was shortened by 6 bases and J by 2 bases, with 22 bases between the two germline ends. The CDR3 is 17 amino acids. Material: peripheral blood, obtained from a patient treated with radiotherapy plus ipilimumab. The TCR sequence derives from a human donor with non-small cell lung cancer that progressed on radiotherapy plus ipilimumab. V usage is TRBV7-9 and J usage is TRBJ2-5; D gene unclear. The CDR3: CASSPPTSPGTQETQYF. CDR3 DNA: TGTGCCAGCAGTCCCCCAACGTCGCCAGGCACACAAGAGACCCAGTACTTC.